This TCR beta chain was sequenced for a study of blood T cell repertoires in COVID-19. Clones were sequenced by immunoSEQ multiplex PCR, and TCRdb holds only the in-frame ones, with some missing. The data show about 200,000 clones, approximately 91% seen once. The V and J ends lost 4 bases and 6 bases, in that order; junction bases with no gene match: 8. Germline lookup yields CDR1 SGHTA and CDR2 FQGTGA. The CDR3 is 16 amino acids. This clone was recorded once. The material sequenced was peripheral blood. This TCR derives from a man aged 18-30 years with active or convalescent COVID-19. This sequence joins TRBV7-3 and TRBJ2-1; 11 bases agree with TRBD2. CDR3 region: CASSSQLAGDVNEQFF. Here the CDR3 DNA reads TGTGCCAGCAGCTCACAACTAGCGGGGGACGTCAATGAGCAGTTCTTC.